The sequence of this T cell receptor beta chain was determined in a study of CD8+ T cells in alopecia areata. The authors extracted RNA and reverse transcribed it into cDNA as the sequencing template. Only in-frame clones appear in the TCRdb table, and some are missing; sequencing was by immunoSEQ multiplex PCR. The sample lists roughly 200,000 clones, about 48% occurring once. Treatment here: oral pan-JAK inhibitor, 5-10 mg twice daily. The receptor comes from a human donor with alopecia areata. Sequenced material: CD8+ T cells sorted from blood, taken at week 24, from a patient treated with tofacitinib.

The CDR3 region is CASKDGPTEAFF. The CDR3 nucleotides are TGTGCCAGCAAAGACGGTCCTACTGAAGCTTTCTTT. The chain joins TRBV2 to TRBJ1-1; D gene ambiguous. The CDR3 runs 12 residues. Trimming removed 7 bases from V and 5 bases from J, with 11 bases in between. Looked up from germline, CDR1 is SNHLY and CDR2 is FYNNEI.